This T cell receptor (beta chain) is from a study of synovial regulatory T cells in juvenile arthritis (dated by TCRdb to about 2015). Background for the entire study: Of the sequenced patients, a few were therapy-naive, one was treated with methotrexate plus infliximab, more than five were treated with methotrexate, and one lacked treatment information. Effector T cell subsets from the study cohort were also sequenced for comparisons, but the Treg dataset by itself includes only blood Treg cells and synovial fluid Treg cells. Using matched patient samples, the researchers compared TCRbeta CDR3 repertoires across three groups: blood iaTreg cells, other blood Treg cells and synovial fluid Treg cells. The TCR repertoire comparisons covered Treg and Teff subsets from 10 to 11 JIA patients with active disease.

iaTreg cells were HLA-DR+ Treg cells, more frequent in NO ID than ID patients at Tend; hypothesised to expand during inflammation. TCR repertoires were obtained from 11 juvenile idiopathic arthritis patients with active disease who had not reached inactive disease, of whom 3 were polyarticular and 8 were oligoarticular. The median age of the TCR-sequenced patients was about 12 years (range roughly 2.4-25), and their median disease duration was around seven years (range 0.2-19.1). The samples used for TCR repertoire analysis were collected at two centres in Italy. Peripheral blood mononuclear cells were isolated by Histopaque-1077 density gradient and cryopreserved in 90% FCS with about 10% DMSO. The CDR3 contains 13 residues, cysteine and phenylalanine counted. The record lacks a DNA sequence. CDR1 and CDR2, per the germline V gene, are SQVTM and ANQGSEA. On this clone: What this receptor recognizes is not known.

General conclusions and limits of the study: Lower TCR diversity was observed in blood iaTreg cells than in other blood Treg cells, consistent with antigen-driven expansion. Across patients, iaTreg TCR repertoires were largely private, and these iaTreg repertoires partially overlapped with synovial Teff and blood CPL repertoires. Synovial Treg cells shared more CDR3 sequences with iaTreg cells than with other blood Treg cells, and Chao-Jaccard similarity confirmed that synovial Treg cells were more closely related to iaTreg cells.

Receptor libraries were prepared by the immunoSEQ multiplex PCR assay. TCRbeta CDR3 sequencing was carried out by Adaptive Biotechnologies. As for the authors' bioinformatics: Repertoire similarity was assessed with the Chao-modified Jaccard index and with the median clonotype overlap from 200 random subsamples of equal sample size. The similarity analyses were based on either productive nucleotide sequences or amino acid sequences translated in silico. Repertoires were compared using hierarchical clustering with single linkage and t-SNE, both based on Chao-modified Jaccard distances. After normalising for sample size, the researchers measured repertoire diversity with the Renyi index across a range of alpha values. Here the immuneACCESS table is served through TCRdb, limited to in-frame sequences with V and J called. Missing clones are a known gap in these copies; in checked studies unresolved V genes cover under half, and the rest lacks a known reason. V and J calls and clone size follow that table, whereas D and trimming were derived from the DNA. This sample's table has entries for 9,000 to 10,000 clones. Roughly 1.6% of the sample comes from the top ten.

The sequence joins TRBV29-1 to TRBJ2-1; TCRdb proposes TRBD2, but this gene call is untestable without DNA. The sequencing sample was made of Treg cells from blood. The sample's cell subset or site, from its label and the paper: HLA-DR+ inflammation-associated blood Treg cells. The clonotype comes from a donor younger than 30 with juvenile idiopathic arthritis. The CDR3 region has the sequence CSVSGGPLNEQFF.